What follows is one TCR beta chain and its context. The time point denotes: pretreatment peripheral blood. Urothelial carcinoma in patients was locally advanced or metastatic. A total of 1 to 8 samples per patient were collected pretreatment and on-treatment. These data belong to a study of PD-L1 blockade in urothelial cancer. Study at large: Before enrollment, 0 to 3 chemotherapy regimens had been given to patients. Blood analysis was done at 3 weeks (second dose) and 6 weeks after treatment began.

The protocol was immunoSEQ multiplex PCR, while the TCRdb copy is restricted to in-frame clones and leaves out a portion. The sample lists about 53,000 clones, roughly 87% occurring once. The J segment lost 8 bases and the V segment lost 1 base, leaving 6 bases of the junction unmatched. Germline-derived CDR1 and CDR2 are PRHDT and FYEKMQ (reference sequence). The CDR3 extends over 16 amino acids. The TCR originated in a woman between 55 and 75 years old with urothelial cancer. V is TRBV13 and J is TRBJ1-4; 11 bases are shared with TRBD1. The sample was PBMCs, taken around atezolizumab (anti-PD-L1) treatment. The CDR3 sequence is CASSLVRTGGGEKLFF. CDR3 sequence (DNA): TGTGCCAGCAGCTTAGTTCGGACAGGGGGCGGGGAAAAACTGTTTTTT.